This is a list of T cell receptor beta chains from one sample in a study of CD8 T cells in ankylosing spondylitis. TCRdb reanalysed the 5' RACE reads using MiXCR and keeps one entry per CDR3 protein. The table includes 500,000 or so distinct CDR3 sequences, approximately 5% detected once. Sequenced sample: blood, either unsorted or a sorted T cell fraction (not recorded which). These receptors all come from a male donor with ankylosing spondylitis. CDR3s include the opening cysteine and the closing phenylalanine or tryptophan. Each record gives: V gene, clone size, D gene, J gene, CDR3 DNA, CDR3 protein. A D gene is named only where the DNA matches it firmly. Not every row has a clone size; where given, it reads once, few, many or a size class.

>TRBV19|-|-|TRBJ1-2
TGTGCCAGTAGTGCCTCACAGGGAGACTATGGCTACACCTTC
CASSASQGDYGYTF
>TRBV5-5|many|-|TRBJ1-2
TGTGCCAGCAGCTTGGGGTCTTCTGGCTACACCTTC
CASSLGSSGYTF
>TRBV15|few|-|TRBJ2-7
TGTGCCACCAGCAGAGTGGGGTGGTACGTAGACCAAAGCTCCTACGAGCAGTACTTC
CATSRVGWYVDQSSYEQYF
>TRBV20-1|-|-|TRBJ1-5
TGCAGTGCCGAACCTATCCTGGGCGGGTGGAATCAGCCCCAGCATTTT
CSAEPILGGWNQPQHF
>TRBV5-6|many|-|TRBJ2-3
TGTGCCAGCAGCTTTGGGCAGGGGAGGTTCTTGACAGATACGCAGTATTTT
CASSFGQGRFLTDTQYF
>TRBV4-3|many|TRBD1|TRBJ2-7
TGCGCCAGCAGCCATCAGCTGGGGACAGGGTTGTACGAGCAGTACTTC
CASSHQLGTGLYEQYF
>TRBV7-8|many|TRBD1|TRBJ2-1
TGTGCCAGCAGCTTGACGACAGGGTGGGAGTCCTACAATGAGCAGTTCTTC
CASSLTTGWESYNEQFF
>TRBV5-1|many|-|TRBJ2-7
TGCGCCAGCAGCCCTGGGTTCGAGCAGTACTTC
CASSPGFEQYF
>TRBV6-1|many|TRBD2|TRBJ2-2
TGTGCCAGCCGGTGGACTAGCGGGGCCGGGGAGCTGTTTTTT
CASRWTSGAGELFF
>TRBV9|many|TRBD2|TRBJ2-5
TGTGCCAGCAGCCCGCGGACTAGCGGGGCAGAAGAGACCCAGTACTTC
CASSPRTSGAEETQYF
>TRBV5-1|many|-|TRBJ2-5
TGCGCCAGCAGCCCTAAAAACCTCGGCGCGGCGAACCGTATTGGGACCCAGTACTTC
CASSPKNLGAANRIGTQYF
>TRBV7-2|many|-|TRBJ2-5
TGTGCCAGCAGCGGCTACAGCTCGGTCTTCCAAGAGACCCAGTACTTC
CASSGYSSVFQETQYF
>TRBV4-2|many|-|TRBJ1-4
TGTGCCATCAGGGGACCTAATGAAAAACTGTTTTTT
CAIRGPNEKLFF
>TRBV24-1|-|-|TRBJ1-2
TGTGCCACCAGTGATTCGGGGACCGCTAACTATGGCTACACCTTC
CATSDSGTANYGYTF
>TRBV7-9|-|-|TRBJ1-2
TGTGCCAGCAGCTATCACAGGGAGAGTTATGGCTACACCTTC
CASSYHRESYGYTF
>TRBV10-1|many|TRBD1|TRBJ1-1
TGCGCCAGCGACGGAGATGGTCAGGGGGCAGTTACTGAAGCTTTCTTT
CASDGDGQGAVTEAFF
>TRBV7-2|many|-|TRBJ2-5
TGTGCCAGCAGCTTAAATAGGGCAGTAAAAGAGACCCAGTACTTC
CASSLNRAVKETQYF
>TRBV7-2|few|-|TRBJ2-1
TGTGCCAGCAGCCGAAGGGGGGACCTCCCCAACAATGAGCAGTTCTTC
CASSRRGDLPNNEQFF
>TRBV27|many|TRBD1|TRBJ1-5
TGTGCCAGCAGTTCCCGGGACAGGCCGAATCAGCCCCAGCATTTT
CASSSRDRPNQPQHF
>TRBV20-1|many|TRBD2|TRBJ2-7
TGCAGTCCAAAACCGGGACTAGAAAACGAGCAGTACTTC
CSPKPGLENEQYF
>TRBV2|few|-|TRBJ2-3
TGTGCCAGCACCGTTTTACTCCTCGGTACGCAGTATTTT
CASTVLLLGTQYF
>TRBV5-1|few|TRBD2|TRBJ2-1
TGCGCCAGCAGCCGAATCACCCCGGGACTAGCGGAGATTTTAGATGAGCAGTTCTTC
CASSRITPGLAEILDEQFF
>TRBV20-1|many|-|TRBJ2-7
TGCAGTGCGACCGGGCCCCGCCACCACGAGCAGTACTTC
CSATGPRHHEQYF
>TRBV6-1|few|-|TRBJ2-3
TGTGCCAGCAGTGAACTTCGGGCGAACACAGATACGCAGTATTTT
CASSELRANTDTQYF
>TRBV5-1|many|TRBD1|TRBJ2-3
TGCGCCAGCAGCTTGGGACAGGGTGGGACAGATACGCAGTATTTT
CASSLGQGGTDTQYF
>TRBV9|many|TRBD1|TRBJ1-5
TGTGCCAGCAGCGTGACCGGGACAGGGGTACAGCCCCAGCATTTT
CASSVTGTGVQPQHF
>TRBV15|many|TRBD1|TRBJ2-3
TGTGCCACCAGCAGCAGACAGGGAGCAGATACGCAGTATTTT
CATSSRQGADTQYF
>TRBV4-3|-|TRBD1|TRBJ2-1
TGCGCCAGCAGCCAACGACCACCCGACAGGGGTCCCCACAATGAGCAGTTCTTC
CASSQRPPDRGPHNEQFF
>TRBV7-9|-|-|TRBJ2-3
TGTGCCAGCAGCCTACGAGGGGGATATGGGACAGATACGCAGTATTTT
CASSLRGGYGTDTQYF
>TRBV20-1|many|-|TRBJ2-5
TGCAGTGCCGACACAGGGTCCCAAGAGACCCAGTACTTC
CSADTGSQETQYF
>TRBV20-1|many|-|TRBJ2-5
TGCAGTGCCCATCCTCGGGGGTGGCAAGAGACCCAGTACTTC
CSAHPRGWQETQYF
>TRBV7-2|once|TRBD2|TRBJ2-7
TGTGCCAGCAGCTTATTTCTAGCGGGAGTCTACGAGCAGTACTTC
CASSLFLAGVYEQYF
>TRBV6-5|many|-|TRBJ1-1
TGTGCCAGCAGTTACGGTCGAAGGAACACTGAAGCTTTCTTT
CASSYGRRNTEAFF
>TRBV18|many|-|TRBJ2-7
TGTGCCAGCTCACCAAGGTTGTGGGACGAGCAGTACTTC
CASSPRLWDEQYF
>TRBV12-3/TRBV12-4|many|TRBD1|TRBJ2-1
TGTGCCAGCAGGTCTGACAGGGGATTTGAGCAGTTCTTC
CASRSDRGFEQFF
>TRBV6-2/TRBV6-3|many|TRBD1|TRBJ1-4
TGTGCCAGCAGGAGGACCGGACAGGCTGAAAAACTGTTTTTT
CASRRTGQAEKLFF
>TRBV28|many|-|TRBJ2-7
TGTGCCAGCATTGGCGGGGCAGTGGGGAGCTCCTACGAGCAGTACTTC
CASIGGAVGSSYEQYF
>TRBV28|-|-|TRBJ2-1
TGTGCCAGCAGTCGCCGGGCCCGCCGGGGTGAGCAGTTCTTC
CASSRRARRGEQFF
>TRBV10-3|many|TRBD1|TRBJ2-7
TGTGCCATCAGTGACGGGGGGGACAGGGGCTACGAGCAGTACTTC
CAISDGGDRGYEQYF
>TRBV6-5|many|-|TRBJ2-7
TGTGCCAGCAGTTACTCGCCTACGGCCTACGAGCAGTACTTC
CASSYSPTAYEQYF
>TRBV5-4|many|-|TRBJ1-3
TGTGCCAGCAGCTTGGAGGGAGCGACTGGAAACACCATATATTTT
CASSLEGATGNTIYF
>TRBV5-1|many|-|TRBJ1-1
TGCGCCAGCAGCTTTACCGTGAACACTGAAGCTTTCTTT
CASSFTVNTEAFF
>TRBV4-1|-|TRBD1|TRBJ2-7
TGCGCCAGCAGCCCAAGAGGGACAGAAGCCTCCTACGAGCAGTACTTC
CASSPRGTEASYEQYF
>TRBV3-1|few|-|TRBJ2-7
TGTGCCAGCAGCCAGGAATGGGCGGGGACCTACGAGCAGTACTTC
CASSQEWAGTYEQYF
>TRBV20-1|many|-|TRBJ1-1
TGCAGTGCTAGAGTCTACGGACAAATTGAAGCTTTCTTT
CSARVYGQIEAFF
>TRBV2|many|TRBD2|TRBJ2-7
TGTGCCAGCAGTGGGACTAGCGGTGCCTACGAGCAGTACTTC
CASSGTSGAYEQYF
>TRBV4-3|many|TRBD1|TRBJ1-1
TGCGCCAGCAGCCAAGATTATACAGGGGACTTGAACACTGAAGCTTTCTTT
CASSQDYTGDLNTEAFF
>TRBV6-1|many|-|TRBJ2-2
TGTGCCAGCAGTGAAGCGGCAGGGGCGAACACCGGGGAGCTGTTTTTT
CASSEAAGANTGELFF
>TRBV12-3/TRBV12-4|many|TRBD2|TRBJ2-7
TGTGCCAGCAGTTTAGGGAGCGGGAGTTACTACGAGCAGTACTTC
CASSLGSGSYYEQYF
>TRBV28|many|-|TRBJ2-5
TGTGCCAGCAGTTTGTCGGGGCAAGAGACCCAGTACTTC
CASSLSGQETQYF
>TRBV6-1|-|TRBD2|TRBJ2-3
TGTGCCAGCAGTGAAACTAGCGGGAGGGCCGCAGATACGCAGTATTTT
CASSETSGRAADTQYF
>TRBV4-1|many|TRBD1|TRBJ2-7
TGCGCCAGCAGCCACGGACAGGGGTCCTACGAGCAGTACTTC
CASSHGQGSYEQYF
>TRBV18|many|-|TRBJ2-4
TGTGCCAGCTCACCACTTTCGGGGGTAAACATTCAGTACTTC
CASSPLSGVNIQYF
>TRBV28|many|-|TRBJ2-7
TGTGCCAGCAGCACCTACGAGCAGTACTTC
CASSTYEQYF
>TRBV7-9|-|-|TRBJ1-1
TGTGCCAGCAGCATCCACGAGGCGAGCGCTGAAGCTTTCTTT
CASSIHEASAEAFF
>TRBV25-1|many|-|TRBJ1-2
TGTGCCAGCAGTGCCGGCGGGGGCGACGGCTACACCTTC
CASSAGGGDGYTF
>TRBV7-2|many|-|TRBJ2-7
TGTGCCAGCAGCTTAGTTCCCAGGGAATACGAGCAGTACTTC
CASSLVPREYEQYF
>TRBV18|many|-|TRBJ1-4
TGTGCCAGCTCACCACCACACAGGGCTGAAAAACTGTTTTTT
CASSPPHRAEKLFF
>TRBV6-1|many|-|TRBJ1-2
TGTGCCAGCAGTCGCCCGGGGGTAGGGATGAATGGCTACACCTTC
CASSRPGVGMNGYTF
>TRBV5-4|few|TRBD2|TRBJ2-3
TGTGCCAGCAGCATTGCGGGAGGCGCCACAGATACGCAGTATTTT
CASSIAGGATDTQYF